Below are 2 T cell receptor beta chains sequenced from a single sample in a study of cytomegalovirus exposure and HLA in healthy donors. PCR amplification relied on 60 Vbeta primers (plus 13 Jbeta primers). Some clones are missing from TCRdb's copy, which holds only in-frame ones; the method was immunoSEQ multiplex PCR. The data contain roughly 60,000 clones, 60% to 85% of them seen just once; the ten biggest clones take up 2.5% to 3.5%. Sequences were obtained from PBMCs. The receptors originated from a middle-aged woman in good health and CMV-seropositive.

This rearrangement joins TRBV27 to TRBJ1-4, with 7 bases matching TRBD1. Germline V gene sequence: CDR1 MNHEY, CDR2 SMNVEV (reference sequence). The CDR3 is 15 amino acids. Germline trimming cut 5 bases from V and 5 bases from J; bases unmatched to any gene: 8. The CDR3 sequence: CASSPQRGRNEKLFF. The CDR3 nucleotides are TGTGCCAGCAGTCCCCAGAGGGGGCGGAATGAAAAACTGTTTTTT.

This clone has just one count. V usage is TRBV7-2 and J usage is TRBJ1-2, with 9 positions matching TRBD1. Losses at the gene ends were 5 bases for V and 3 bases for J; bases not matched to a gene: 7. Germline loops: CDR1 SGHTA, CDR2 FQGNSA. The CDR3 covers 15 residues. The CDR3 spells CASSRRTGDHYGYTF. CDR3 DNA: TGTGCCAGCAGCCGGAGGACAGGGGATCACTATGGCTACACCTTC. Filled out from reference TRBV7-2 and TRBJ1-2, the complete variable domain reads GAGVSQSPSNKVTEKGKDVELRCDPISGHTALYWYRQSLGQGLEFLIYFQGNSAPDKSGLPSDRFSAERTGGSVSTLTIQRTQQEDSAVYLCASSRRTGDHYGYTFGSGTRLTVV.